The subject of this entry is one TCR beta chain. Its target is unknown. The sample belongs to a study of identical twins. This CDR3 is 13 amino acids long. Trimming removed 4 bases at V and 11 bases at J, with 15 bases between. Germline V lookup: CDR1 MNHNY, CDR2 SVGAGI (reference sequence). Study outcomes and limitations: The study found that models underestimated out-of-frame TCR alpha sharing in monozygotic twins.

One entry per CDR3 protein results from TCRdb running MiXCR on the 5' RACE reads. The sample includes approximately 230,000 distinct CDR3 sequences, 5% to 7% of them seen just once. The same data also went into a second study, on T cells expressing NK-cell markers.

The TCR sequence derives from a woman under 30 in good health. Sequencing input: CD8+ T cells sorted from blood. The rearrangement joins TRBV6-6 to TRBJ1-5; D not certain. The CDR3, as DNA: TGTGCCAGCAGTTCGATGCCCCGGGATGCCCAGCATTTT. Amino acids: CASSSMPRDAQHF.